The 12 T cell receptor beta chains presented below share a single source sample, sequenced in a study of vaccination and CD4 T cells after COVID-19. Cultured CD4+ T-cell DNA underwent Oncomine TCR Beta short-read sequencing. TCRdb re-called the PCR reads through MiXCR, storing one row per CDR3 protein. The sample lists more than 9,000 distinct CDR3 sequences, around 41% occurring once. Treatment denoted: 10-day PBMC culture with coronavirus spike peptide pools or control peptides (ViraFEST assay). Antigens of these TCRs are unknown. The sample in question was CD4+ T cells from blood, cultured in vitro, obtained after SARS-CoV-2 vaccination. These receptors were taken from a human donor who had recovered from COVID-19.

This clonotype was counted between two and nine times. The J gene is TRBJ1-2, the V gene TRBV28; D unclear. The V end lost 5 bases, the J end lost 5 bases, and 6 bases lay between the germline ends. The CDR3 consists of 11 residues. Germline V CDR1 and CDR2: MDHEN, SYDVKM. DNA for the CDR3: TGTGCCAGCAGTCGACGGTATGGCTACACCTTC. The encoded protein is CASSRRYGYTF.

This clonotype came up once. CDR3 nucleotides: TGCAGTGCTAATATGGGTAGGGGATTAGGGCAGCCCCAGCATTTT. Protein: CSANMGRGLGQPQHF. V usage is TRBV20-1 and J usage is TRBJ1-5; possibly TRBD1 for D (5 bases). This CDR3 has 15 amino acids. Germline V lookup: CDR1 DFQATT, CDR2 SNEGSKA (reference sequence). V dropped 4 bases and J dropped 7 bases, with 20 bases sitting between them.

The rearrangement links TRBV28 to TRBJ2-5; 10 nucleotides line up with TRBD2. Germline assignment: CDR1 MDHEN and CDR2 SYDVKM. Losses at the gene ends were 4 bases for V and 2 bases for J; bases not matched to a gene: 7. This CDR3 is 16 amino acids long. The CDR3 protein is CASSSPRTSGQETQYF. In DNA, the CDR3 is TGTGCCAGCAGTTCCCCCCGGACTAGCGGACAAGAGACCCAGTACTTC.

The chain recombines TRBV7-9 with TRBJ2-1; 10 bases map to TRBD2. CDR1 and CDR2 from the germline V gene are SEHNR and FQNEAQ (reference sequence). The CDR3 is 15 residues long. Trimming took 6 bases from V and 6 from J; bases not matched to a gene: 8. CDR3 sequence: CASRFLAGARNEQFF. CDR3 DNA sequence: TGTGCCAGCAGATTTCTAGCGGGAGCTCGCAATGAGCAGTTCTTC.

The rearrangement links TRBV7-3 to TRBJ2-1; TRBD1 agrees at 9 bases. Germline assignment: CDR1 SGHTA and CDR2 FQGTGA. V shed 4 bases and J 6 bases; nucleotides not matched to a gene: 1. This CDR3 has 13 amino acids. The CDR3 here is CASSSDRGNEQFF. The CDR3 DNA reads TGTGCCAGCAGCTCGGACAGGGGCAATGAGCAGTTCTTC. The full variable domain, rest sourced from reference TRBV7-3 and TRBJ2-1, is GAGVSQTPSNKVTEKGKYVELRCDPISGHTALYWYRQSLGQGPEFLIYFQGTGAADDSGLPNDRFFAVRPEGSVSTLKIQRTERGDSAVYLCASSSDRGNEQFFGPGTRLTVL.

The chain couples TRBV6-1 to TRBJ2-7; D is unclear. The CDR3 runs 12 residues. The V and J ends lost 5 bases and 1 base respectively, with 6 bases between them. Germline values: CDR1 MNHNS, CDR2 SASEGT. CDR3 DNA sequence: TGTGCCAGCAGTCCTCGTTCCTACGAGCAGTACTTC. It translates to CASSPRSYEQYF.

This rearrangement joins TRBV7-2 to TRBJ1-5; maybe TRBD1 (6 bases). Germline-derived CDR1 and CDR2 are SGHTA and FQGNSA. This CDR3 spans 15 amino acids. The V end was cut by 1 base, the J end by 4 bases, with 11 bases between. CDR3 loop: CASSLVRGANQPQHF. As DNA, the CDR3 is TGTGCCAGCAGCTTAGTTAGGGGGGCGAATCAGCCCCAGCATTTT.

DNA of the CDR3: TGCAGTGCTCCCGGGACAGGTTCCTACGAGCAGTACTTC. This codes for CSAPGTGSYEQYF. The chain uses TRBV20-1 and TRBJ2-7, with 8 bases fitting TRBD1. V lost 5 bases to trimming and J lost 1 base; unmatched junction nucleotides: 4. Germline assignment: CDR1 DFQATT and CDR2 SNEGSKA (reference sequence). The CDR3 consists of 13 residues.

This clonotype was found a few times. V usage is TRBV12-3 or TRBV12-4 and J usage is TRBJ2-5; maybe TRBD2 (6 bases). The CDR3 spans 13 residues. V was clipped by 6 bases and J by 5 bases, with 13 bases between them. CDR3 region: CASSRGLVETQYF. The CDR3 DNA sequence: TGTGCCAGCAGCCGGGGACTTGTGGAGACCCAGTACTTC.

The chain is built from TRBV4-3 and TRBJ2-1; D is undetermined. Per the germline V gene, CDR1 is LGHNA and CDR2 is YSLEER. The V and J ends lost 0 bases and 0 bases respectively, with 6 bases between them. CDR3 size: 15 residues. The CDR3 region is CASSQEPSSYNEQFF. The CDR3, as DNA: TGCGCCAGCAGCCAAGAGCCAAGCTCCTACAATGAGCAGTTCTTC.

This clonotype was counted only a few times. The genes are TRBV5-4 and TRBJ2-7; 16 bases match TRBD2. Germline V gives CDR1 SGHNT, CDR2 YYREEE (reference sequence). The CDR3 length is 16 residues. Unmatched junction bases numbered 4, after V lost 4 bases and J lost 3 bases. Written as DNA, the CDR3 is TGTGCCAGCAGCCTCGGGACTAGCGGGAGGGTCTACGAGCAGTACTTC. It encodes CASSLGTSGRVYEQYF.

The gene calls are TRBV23-1 and TRBJ2-7; 12 positions agree with TRBD2. TRBV23-1 counts as an open reading frame of uncertain function. The junction had 2 bases not matched to a gene; V was cut back by 1 base and J by 4 bases. The CDR3 spans 15 residues. DNA of the CDR3: TGCGCCAGCAGTCAATGGACTAGCGGGGATTACGAGCAGTACTTC. It translates to CASSQWTSGDYEQYF.